What follows are 18 T cell receptor beta chains derived from one specimen sequenced in a study of regulatory T cells in long-lasting Graves disease. The time point is: persistent/refractory GD, antithyroid drugs over 5 years with positive TRAb. From PBMCs, RNA was extracted and then used to make the TCR library. Building of the TCR beta libraries involved iRepertoire HTBI primers and Arm-PCR of CDR3 regions. TCRdb ran MiXCR on the multiplex PCR reads and lists one entry per CDR3 protein. The data contain a few hundred thousand distinct CDR3 sequences, 23% of them singletons. Sequencing was performed on peripheral blood mononuclear cells (PBMCs), taken when the disease was refractory, from a patient treated with antithyroid drugs. Receptors were obtained from a female donor with Graves disease.

The chain has TRBV10-3 and TRBJ1-5, with D possibly matching TRBD1 (6 bases). The CDR3 sequence is 15 residues long. The V and J ends lost 0 bases and 0 bases respectively, with 6 bases between them. In germline, CDR1 is ENHRY, CDR2 SYGVKD. The CDR3 sequence is CAISESQGSNQPQHF. In nucleotides, the CDR3 is TGTGCCATCAGTGAGTCACAGGGTAGCAATCAGCCCCAGCATTTT.

There are many counts of this clonotype. This sequence joins TRBV6-2 or TRBV6-3 and TRBJ1-2; D is unresolved. Between the trimmed V and J ends, which lost 0 bases and 4 bases, there was a span of 12 bases. The CDR3 totals 15 residues. Germline V CDR1 and CDR2: MNHEY, SVGEGT. CDR3 sequence (DNA): TGTGCCAGCAGTTACTCAGGCCAGCGCTTCTATGGCTACACCTTC. Protein product: CASSYSGQRFYGYTF.

The V and J genes are TRBV12-3 or TRBV12-4 and TRBJ1-1; no firm D call. V was shortened by 1 base and J by 6 bases, with 18 bases between the two germline ends. This CDR3 has 16 amino acids. The CDR3 DNA follows: TGTGCCAGCAGTTTAGTCGTCCAACTGGGTGTATCTGAAGCTTTCTTT. It translates to CASSLVVQLGVSEAFF.

J is TRBJ1-1 and V is TRBV5-5; D remains ambiguous. CDR3 length: 14 amino acids. Trimming cost V 1 base and J 7 bases, with 14 bases left between them. CDR1 is SGHKS and CDR2 is YYEKEE in the germline V gene (reference sequence). In nucleotides, the CDR3 is TGTGCCAGCAGCTTGTGGCTACAGCCACGTGAAGCTTTCTTT. Protein product: CASSLWLQPREAFF.

This chain links TRBV5-1 with TRBJ2-7, with 10 bases aligning to TRBD1. After removal of 4 bases from V and 2 bases from J, the junction contained 6 bases not matched to a gene. Germline V gene data show CDR1 as SGHRS and CDR2 as YFSETQ. The CDR3 sequence is 15 residues long. CDR3 sequence reads: CASSQGTGATYEQYF. CDR3 nucleotides: TGCGCCAGCAGCCAAGGGACAGGGGCCACCTACGAGCAGTACTTC.

The chain combines TRBV20-1 with TRBJ1-1, with TRBD1 matching over 10 bases. The CDR3 spans 16 residues. Germline V gene sequence: CDR1 DFQATT, CDR2 SNEGSKA (reference sequence). V lost 4 bases to trimming and J lost 2 bases; unmatched junction nucleotides: 10. The CDR3 loop is CSATRSRDRGNTEAFF. For the CDR3, the DNA is TGCAGTGCTACCAGATCCCGGGACAGGGGAAACACTGAAGCTTTCTTT.

This clonotype showed up just a few times. The chain recombines TRBV12-3 or TRBV12-4 with TRBJ1-1; the match to TRBD1 covers 7 bases. This CDR3 spans 14 amino acids. V was clipped by 7 bases and J by 5 bases; unmatched bases: 10. CDR3 residues: CASNPDRLGTEAFF. The CDR3, as DNA: TGTGCCAGCAATCCGGACAGGTTGGGGACTGAAGCTTTCTTT.

This clonotype has only a few counts. V is TRBV7-6 and J is TRBJ1-1; D gene ambiguous. Trimming left V 3 bases short and J 2 bases short, with 13 bases between. Per the germline V gene, CDR1 is SGHVS and CDR2 is FNYEAQ. The CDR3 contains 15 residues. The CDR3 DNA is TGTGCCAGCAGCTTTTCGGACGGATTAAACACTGAAGCTTTCTTT. Amino acid sequence: CASSFSDGLNTEAFF.

The rearrangement links TRBV20-1 to TRBJ1-1; 8 bases map to TRBD1. The CDR3 contains 15 residues. The germline CDR1 and CDR2 sequences are DFQATT and SNEGSKA (reference sequence). The ends lost 1 base at V and 6 bases at J; junction bases unmatched: 10. CDR3 coding DNA: TGCAGTGCTAGAGTGTCAACAGGGGGGAAAGCTGAAGCTTTCTTT. Residues: CSARVSTGGKAEAFF.

There are a few counts of this clonotype. V gene TRBV7-8 combines with J gene TRBJ1-1, with D unresolved. V was trimmed by 5 bases and J by 1 base, leaving 14 bases between them. CDR3 length: 15 amino acids. Germline V gene data show CDR1 as SGHVS and CDR2 as FQNEAQ. The CDR3 here is CASSATALENTEAFF. The CDR3 DNA follows: TGTGCCAGCAGCGCTACAGCCCTGGAGAACACTGAAGCTTTCTTT.

In this sample, this clonotype turned up many times. This chain uses TRBV2 with TRBJ2-2, with 10 bases identical to TRBD2. The CDR3 is 16 residues long. The J segment lost 7 bases and the V segment lost 3 bases, leaving 8 bases of the junction unmatched. Germline V gene lookup returns CDR1 SNHLY and CDR2 FYNNEI. The CDR3 loop is CASSEASGSLGGELFF. Here the CDR3 DNA reads TGTGCCAGCAGTGAGGCTAGCGGGAGCCTTGGCGGGGAGCTGTTTTTT.

The rearrangement links TRBV5-1 to TRBJ2-2, with TRBD1 identical over 8 bases. Germline V gene data show CDR1 as SGHRS and CDR2 as YFSETQ. V shed 4 bases, J shed 5 bases, and the junction held 7 bases outside the gene matches. The CDR3 extends over 15 amino acids. CDR3 nucleotides: TGCGCCAGCAGCGCAGACAGGGGACCTACCGGGGAGCTGTTTTTT. Translation gives CASSADRGPTGELFF.

This clonotype was counted a few times. The chain is built from TRBV29-1 and TRBJ2-7; TRBD2 matches 9 bases. Germline V gives CDR1 SQVTM, CDR2 ANQGSEA. J was trimmed by 1 base and V by 5 bases; bases with no gene match: 12. The CDR3 runs to 16 residues. For the CDR3, the DNA is TGCAGCGTTCCAGGTGGTAGCGGGAGCTCGTCCTACGAGCAGTACTTC. Translation: CSVPGGSGSSSYEQYF.

The chain couples TRBV6-5 to TRBJ2-4, with D unclear. Trimming left V 0 bases short and J 1 base short, with 13 bases between. This CDR3 has 17 amino acids. Germline CDR1 MNHEY, CDR2 SVGAGI. The CDR3 DNA is TGTGCCAGCAGTTACTCGATTATCAAAACGGCCAAAAACATTCAGTACTTC. This encodes CASSYSIIKTAKNIQYF.

The chain has TRBV20-1 and TRBJ1-3, with D possibly matching TRBD1 (5 bases). The length of the CDR3 is 18 residues. Trimming stripped 1 base from V and 0 bases from J, with 19 bases between. CDR1 is DFQATT, CDR2 SNEGSKA, per germline (reference sequence). The CDR3 is CSARGGPTGPASGNTIYF. CDR3 DNA sequence: TGCAGTGCTAGAGGGGGTCCAACGGGACCAGCCTCTGGAAACACCATATATTTT.

The rearrangement joins TRBV5-1 to TRBJ2-3; 14 bases match TRBD2. In germline, CDR1 is SGHRS, CDR2 YFSETQ. V was clipped by 4 bases and J by 6 bases; unmatched bases: 13. CDR3 size: 18 residues. The CDR3 sequence is CASSQGLAGAYSADTQYF. CDR3 in DNA: TGCGCCAGCAGCCAGGGACTAGCGGGAGCCTACTCTGCGGATACGCAGTATTTT.

This clonotype has ten or more counts. The V gene is TRBV6-1, the J gene TRBJ1-5, with D possibly matching TRBD1 (5 bases). V gave up 5 bases and J gave up 3 bases, with 20 bases separating them. The germline CDR1 and CDR2 sequences are MNHNS and SASEGT. The CDR3 totals 17 residues. The CDR3 reads CASSPQFRTILNQPQHF. CDR3 sequence (DNA): TGTGCCAGCAGTCCCCAGTTCAGGACAATACTCAATCAGCCCCAGCATTTT.

This clonotype was seen only a few times. The rearrangement joins TRBV10-3 to TRBJ2-7; D possibly corresponds to TRBD2 (7 bases). CDR1 is ENHRY and CDR2 is SYGVKD in the germline V gene. The CDR3 is made up of 16 amino acids. V was pared by 0 bases and J by 1 base, with 13 bases between. Written as DNA, the CDR3 is TGTGCCATCAGTGAGTCGAGGCGGGGGCCATCCTACGAGCAGTACTTC. It is translated as CAISESRRGPSYEQYF.